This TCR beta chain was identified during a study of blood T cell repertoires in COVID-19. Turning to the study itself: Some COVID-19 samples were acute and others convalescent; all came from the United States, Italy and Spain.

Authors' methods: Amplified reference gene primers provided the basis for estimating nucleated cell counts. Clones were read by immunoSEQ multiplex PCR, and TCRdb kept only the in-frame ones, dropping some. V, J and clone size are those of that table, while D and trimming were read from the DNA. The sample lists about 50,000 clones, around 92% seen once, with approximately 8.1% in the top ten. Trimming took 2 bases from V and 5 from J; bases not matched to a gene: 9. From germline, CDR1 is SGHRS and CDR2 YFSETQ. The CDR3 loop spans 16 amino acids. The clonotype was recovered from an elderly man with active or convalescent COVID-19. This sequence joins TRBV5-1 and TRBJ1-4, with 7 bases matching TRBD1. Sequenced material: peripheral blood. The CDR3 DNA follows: TGCGCCAGCAGCTTATCCCGGGACAGCCTAAATGAAAAACTGTTTTTT. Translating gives CASSLSRDSLNEKLFF.